Presented here are 26 T cell receptor beta chains from one specimen sequenced in a study of blood T cell repertoires in COVID-19. Libraries were prepared by immunoSEQ multiplex PCR; TCRdb keeps only in-frame clonotypes and omits some of them. Here the sample spans over 600,000 clones, 80% to 90% being singletons. Material: peripheral blood. These receptors all stem from a woman under 30 with acute or convalescent COVID-19.

The chain links TRBV5-1 to TRBJ2-3, with D tentatively TRBD1 (6 bases). The CDR3 contains 14 residues. The ends were cut back, 5 bases at V and 4 bases at J, with 14 bases in the middle. Germline lookup yields CDR1 SGHRS and CDR2 YFSETQ. CDR3: CASRLAQGADTQYF. As DNA, the CDR3 is TGCGCCAGCAGACTGGCACAGGGTGCAGATACGCAGTATTTT.

V gene TRBV29-1 combines with J gene TRBJ2-7; tentatively, D is TRBD1 (6 bases). Germline V gene lookup returns CDR1 SQVTM and CDR2 ANQGSEA. With 7 bases removed from V and 5 bases from J, the gap between germline ends came to 15 bases. This CDR3 has 12 residues. The DNA of the CDR3 is TGCAGCGCCAATAATAGGGGGAACGAGCAGTACTTC. It encodes CSANNRGNEQYF.

The chain joins TRBV28 to TRBJ2-3; 10 bases map to TRBD1. V trimming: 5 bases; J trimming: 5 bases; junction bases outside the gene matches: 7. Germline assignment: CDR1 MDHEN and CDR2 SYDVKM. CDR3 length equals 15 residues. In nucleotides, the CDR3 is TGTGCCAGCAGTCCAAGGGACAGGGGTGTAGATACGCAGTATTTT. This gives the protein CASSPRDRGVDTQYF.

Notes on this clone: Additional DNA sequences in this sample encode the identical CDR3. The V gene is TRBV4-1, the J gene TRBJ1-5; unclear D gene. V was shortened by 0 bases and J by 4 bases, with 10 bases between the two germline ends. The CDR3 covers 15 residues. Germline V lookup: CDR1 MGHRA, CDR2 YSYEKL. CDR3 protein: CASSQDLAGNQPQHF. CDR3 sequence (DNA): TGCGCCAGCAGCCAAGATCTAGCCGGTAATCAGCCCCAGCATTTT.

A single count supports this clone. The chain has TRBV6-5 and TRBJ1-5, with a possible D match to TRBD1 (6 bases). With 2 bases removed from V and 7 bases from J, the gap between germline ends came to 12 bases. CDR3 length: 14 residues. The V gene's germline CDR1 is MNHEY and CDR2 SVGAGI. The CDR3: CASSYEQGYQPQHF. The CDR3 nucleotides read TGTGCCAGCAGTTACGAGCAGGGGTACCAGCCCCAGCATTTT.

As regards this clone: The same CDR3 is also encoded by other DNA sequences in this sample. V gene TRBV12-3 or TRBV12-4 combines with J gene TRBJ1-2; 7 positions agree with TRBD1. Germline trimming cut 7 bases from V and 3 bases from J; bases unmatched to any gene: 5. The CDR3 is made up of 13 amino acids. CDR3 region: CASTLTGDYGYTF. The CDR3 DNA is TGTGCCAGCACCCTCACAGGGGACTATGGCTACACCTTC.

The chain recombines TRBV29-1 with TRBJ1-1, with D perhaps TRBD1 (5 bases). The CDR3 runs to 12 residues. V lost 7 bases, J lost 4 bases, and 13 bases lay in between. CDR1 SQVTM and CDR2 ANQGSEA come from the germline V gene. CDR3: CSAETQGTEAFF. The CDR3 DNA sequence: TGCAGCGCCGAGACCCAGGGCACTGAAGCTTTCTTT.

This clone was detected once. This sequence joins TRBV7-2 and TRBJ2-1; D perhaps matches TRBD1 (7 bases). V gave up 6 bases and J gave up 4 bases, with 16 bases separating them. The CDR3 consists of 15 residues. Germline CDR1 SGHTA, CDR2 FQGNSA. The CDR3 reads CASSTAGQTYNEQFF. The CDR3 DNA sequence: TGTGCCAGCAGTACTGCGGGACAGACGTACAATGAGCAGTTCTTC.

The V gene is TRBV6-5, the J gene TRBJ1-1; tentative D call: TRBD1 (6 bases). V was shortened by 8 bases and J by 0 bases, with 16 bases between the two germline ends. Germline assignment: CDR1 MNHEY and CDR2 SVGAGI. CDR3 size: 15 residues. In nucleotides, the CDR3 is TGTGCCAGCCTACCCTCCCCAGGGGTGAACACTGAAGCTTTCTTT. It specifies CASLPSPGVNTEAFF.

CDR3 protein: CASSLEHPYTYEQYF. CDR3 nucleotides: TGCGCCAGCAGCTTGGAACACCCGTATACCTACGAGCAGTACTTC. The rearrangement uses TRBV5-1 and TRBJ2-7; unclear D gene. The V end lost 0 bases, the J end lost 2 bases, and 12 bases lay between the germline ends. Germline V gene sequence: CDR1 SGHRS, CDR2 YFSETQ. CDR3 length equals 15 residues.

This clone was observed a single time. The chain carries TRBV4-1 and TRBJ2-7; 8 nucleotides agree with TRBD2. The CDR3 is 15 residues long. J lost 8 bases, V lost 0 bases, and 9 bases had no gene match. CDR1 and CDR2 from the germline V gene are MGHRA and YSYEKL. The CDR3 protein is CASSQESVLAGKQYF. CDR3 nucleotides: TGCGCCAGCAGCCAAGAATCCGTGTTAGCGGGGAAGCAGTACTTC.

The chain links TRBV5-1 to TRBJ1-1; D is undetermined. CDR3 length: 15 residues. In germline, CDR1 is SGHRS, CDR2 YFSETQ. V was clipped by 0 bases and J by 1 base, with 10 bases between them. The CDR3 region has the DNA TGCGCCAGCAGCTTGGCTGGCCATCAGAACACTGAAGCTTTCTTT. This encodes CASSLAGHQNTEAFF.

V and J are TRBV19 and TRBJ1-5; TRBD1 aligns across 7 bases. Germline CDR1 LNHDA, CDR2 SQIVND (reference sequence). The CDR3 is made up of 16 amino acids. V shed 11 bases and J 5 bases; nucleotides not matched to a gene: 18. The DNA for the CDR3 is TGTGCCCGTTATATAAGACAGGGTAAACCCGATCAGCCCCAGCATTTT. It codes for CARYIRQGKPDQPQHF.

The V gene is TRBV6-5, the J gene TRBJ1-5, with 8 bases that match TRBD1. The V and J ends lost 7 bases and 4 bases, in that order; junction bases with no gene match: 9. This CDR3 is built from 15 residues. Per germline, CDR1 MNHEY and CDR2 SVGAGI. The CDR3 DNA is TGTGCCAGCATTGCAGGGGGCGGGTTTAATCAGCCCCAGCATTTT. Translated, it gives CASIAGGGFNQPQHF.

The chain recombines TRBV9 with TRBJ2-7; 9 bases align to TRBD2. J gave up 0 bases and V 2 bases, and 3 bases lay outside the gene matches. The CDR3 loop spans 15 amino acids. Germline values: CDR1 SGDLS, CDR2 YYNGEE. CDR3 nucleotide sequence: TGTGCCAGCAGCGTCACTAGCGGGCACTCCTACGAGCAGTACTTC. Amino acids: CASSVTSGHSYEQYF.

V and J are TRBV6-5 and TRBJ2-7; maybe TRBD1 (6 bases). Trimming left V 0 bases short and J 3 bases short, with 12 bases between. Germline loops: CDR1 MNHEY, CDR2 SVGAGI. The CDR3 runs to 15 residues. The CDR3 region has the DNA TGTGCCAGCAGTTACTCACAGGGAGAGGACTACGAGCAGTACTTC. Translating it yields CASSYSQGEDYEQYF.

This chain uses TRBV12-5 with TRBJ2-7; perhaps TRBD1 as D (6 bases). CDR1 LGHNT and CDR2 FRNRAP come from the germline V gene. With 2 bases removed from V and 5 bases from J, the gap between germline ends came to 10 bases. The CDR3 consists of 13 residues. The CDR3 is CASGLLAGDEQYF. The CDR3 nucleotides are TGTGCTAGTGGTTTGCTAGCAGGGGACGAGCAGTACTTC.

The V and J genes are TRBV1 and TRBJ2-1; no DNA check was done on the table's D call, TRBD2. TRBV1 is a listed pseudogene. This CDR3 has 14 residues. This chain's CDR3 is CTSSRKLPYNEQFF. CDR3 DNA: TGCACCAGCAGCCGAAAGCTTCCCTACAATGAGCAGTTCTTC.

This chain uses TRBV27 with TRBJ1-1; 8 bases are a match to TRBD1. CDR1 is MNHEY, CDR2 SMNVEV, per germline (reference sequence). V lost 3 bases, J lost 1 base, and 10 bases stayed unmatched. The CDR3 has 17 residues. Here the CDR3 DNA reads TGTGCCAGCAGTTTGATACCCAGGACAGGGACGAACACTGAAGCTTTCTTT. It yields the protein CASSLIPRTGTNTEAFF.

This chain joins TRBV6-2 or TRBV6-3 and TRBJ2-7; 8 bases match TRBD2. Germline CDR1 is MNHEY and CDR2 is SVGEGT. The CDR3 consists of 17 residues. The V gene end was trimmed by 0 bases and the J gene end by 3 bases; junction bases not matched to a gene: 10. The CDR3 DNA reads TGTGCCAGCAGTTACTCAACGAGGACTAGCTGGGGCTACGAGCAGTACTTC. Its translation: CASSYSTRTSWGYEQYF.

The rearrangement uses TRBV3-1 (or the pseudogene TRBV3-2) and TRBJ2-1, with 8 bases identical to TRBD2. J lost 7 bases, V lost 4 bases, and 9 bases had no gene match. This CDR3 comprises 15 residues. CDR1 is LGHDT, CDR2 YNNKEL, per germline (reference sequence). The CDR3 loop reads CASSPGRGAWNEQFF. In DNA, the CDR3 is TGTGCCAGCAGCCCCGGGAGGGGGGCCTGGAATGAGCAGTTCTTC.

The J gene is TRBJ2-2, the V gene TRBV7-2; 12 nucleotides line up with TRBD2. The CDR3 extends over 16 amino acids. J was trimmed by 3 bases and V by 5 bases; bases with no gene match: 4. CDR1 and CDR2 from the germline V gene are SGHTA and FQGNSA. The CDR3 nucleotides are TGTGCCAGCAGCGCTAGCGGGGGGGCCGACACCGGGGAGCTGTTTTTT. This codes for CASSASGGADTGELFF.

The rearrangement joins TRBV7-7 to TRBJ1-2; 9 positions agree with TRBD1. After removal of 5 bases from V and 2 bases from J, the junction contained 12 bases not matched to a gene. Germline-derived CDR1 and CDR2 are SSHAT and FNYEAQ (reference sequence). CDR3 length: 17 residues. As DNA, the CDR3 is TGTGCCAGCAGCATTACAGGGGGCGGCCTAACCAACTATGGCTACACCTTC. Translation gives CASSITGGGLTNYGYTF.

The chain combines TRBV27 with TRBJ2-2; TRBD1 agrees at 7 bases. CDR1 and CDR2 (germline): MNHEY, SMNVEV (reference sequence). V dropped 6 bases and J dropped 4; count of bases not matched to a gene: 8. The length of the CDR3 is 15 residues. CDR3 loop: CASRNDRVGTGELFF. In nucleotides, the CDR3 is TGTGCCAGCAGGAACGACAGGGTTGGCACCGGGGAGCTGTTTTTT.

The chain recombines TRBV6-6 with TRBJ1-4; 10 bases agree with TRBD1. Trimming cost V 4 bases and J 5 bases; bases outside gene matches: 4. The CDR3 has 15 residues. Germline CDR1 reads MNHNY; CDR2 reads SVGAGI (reference sequence). The CDR3 here is CASSLGQGRNEKLFF. The CDR3 DNA reads as TGTGCCAGCAGTTTGGGACAGGGGAGGAATGAAAAACTGTTTTTT.

This chain uses TRBV5-5 with TRBJ2-7, with 9 positions matching TRBD1. Germline CDR1 SGHKS, CDR2 YYEKEE (reference sequence). Losses at the gene ends were 7 bases for V and 4 bases for J; bases not matched to a gene: 6. The CDR3 loop spans 13 amino acids. DNA for the CDR3: TGTGCCAGCGGCTGGACAGGGGATTACGAGCAGTACTTC. Translating gives CASGWTGDYEQYF. Drawing the rest from reference TRBV5-5 and TRBJ2-7, the complete variable domain is DAGVTQSPTHLIKTRGQQVTLRCSPISGHKSVSWYQQVLGQGPQFIFQYYEKEERGRGNFPDRFSARQFPNYSSELNVNALLLGDSALYLCASGWTGDYEQYFGPGTRLTVT.